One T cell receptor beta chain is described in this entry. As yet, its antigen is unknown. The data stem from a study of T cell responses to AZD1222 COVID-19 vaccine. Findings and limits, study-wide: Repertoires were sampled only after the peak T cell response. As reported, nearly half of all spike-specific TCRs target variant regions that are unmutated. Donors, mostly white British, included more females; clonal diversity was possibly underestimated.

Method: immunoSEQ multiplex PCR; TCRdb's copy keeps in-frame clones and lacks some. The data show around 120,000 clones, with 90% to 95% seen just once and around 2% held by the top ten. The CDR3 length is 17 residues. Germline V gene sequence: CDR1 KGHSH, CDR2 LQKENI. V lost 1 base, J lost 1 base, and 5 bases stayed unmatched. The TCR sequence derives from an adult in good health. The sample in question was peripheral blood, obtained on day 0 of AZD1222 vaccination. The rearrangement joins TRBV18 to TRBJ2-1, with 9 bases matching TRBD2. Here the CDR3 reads CASSPRGGAVSYNEQFF. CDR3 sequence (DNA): TGTGCCAGCTCACCACGCGGGGGGGCCGTTTCCTACAATGAGCAGTTCTTC.